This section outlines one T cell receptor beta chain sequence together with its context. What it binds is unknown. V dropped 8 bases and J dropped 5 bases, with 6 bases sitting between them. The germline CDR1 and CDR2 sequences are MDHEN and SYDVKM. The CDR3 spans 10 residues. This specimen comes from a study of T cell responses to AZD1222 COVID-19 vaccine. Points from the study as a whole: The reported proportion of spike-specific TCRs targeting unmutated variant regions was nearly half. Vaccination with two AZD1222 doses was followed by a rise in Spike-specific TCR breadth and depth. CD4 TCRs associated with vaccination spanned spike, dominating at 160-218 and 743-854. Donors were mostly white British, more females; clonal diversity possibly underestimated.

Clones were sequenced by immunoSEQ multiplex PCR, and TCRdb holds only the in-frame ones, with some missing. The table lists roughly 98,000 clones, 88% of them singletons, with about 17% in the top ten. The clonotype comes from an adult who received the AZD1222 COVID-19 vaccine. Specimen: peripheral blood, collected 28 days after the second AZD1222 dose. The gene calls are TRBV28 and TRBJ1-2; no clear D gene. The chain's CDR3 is CASGEYGYTF. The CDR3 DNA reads TGTGCCAGCGGGGAATATGGCTACACCTTC.